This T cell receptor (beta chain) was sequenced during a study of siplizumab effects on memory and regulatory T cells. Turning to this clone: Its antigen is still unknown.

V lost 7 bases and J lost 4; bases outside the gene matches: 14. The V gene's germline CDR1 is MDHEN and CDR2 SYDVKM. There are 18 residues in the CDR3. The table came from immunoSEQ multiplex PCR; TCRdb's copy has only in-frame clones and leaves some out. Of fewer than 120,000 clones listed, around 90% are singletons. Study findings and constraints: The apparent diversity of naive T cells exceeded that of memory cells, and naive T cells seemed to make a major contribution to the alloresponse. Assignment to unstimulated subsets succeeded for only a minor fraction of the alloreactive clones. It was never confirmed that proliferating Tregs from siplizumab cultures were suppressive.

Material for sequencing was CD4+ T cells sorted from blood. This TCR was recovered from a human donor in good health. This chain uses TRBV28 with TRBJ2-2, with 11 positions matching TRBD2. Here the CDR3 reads CASTKRLSTSGITGELFF. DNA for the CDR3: TGTGCCAGCACTAAGAGGCTTTCGACTAGCGGGATCACCGGGGAGCTGTTTTTT.